The subject of this entry is one TCR beta chain. There are 13 residues in the CDR3. Germline CDR1 reads LNHDA; CDR2 reads SQIVND (reference sequence). The V gene lost 5 bases and the J gene lost 7 bases, with 12 bases spanning the gap. The sample originates from a study of blood T cell repertoires in COVID-19. Study-level information: The origin of the acute and convalescent COVID-19 samples was the United States, Italy and Spain.

The table came from immunoSEQ multiplex PCR; TCRdb's copy has only in-frame clones and leaves some out. The sample lists about 170,000 clones; about 90% were seen once. This receptor was taken from a human donor with acute COVID-19. The donor label of this sample is uncertain. This chain connects TRBV19 to TRBJ2-1; D perhaps matches TRBD2 (5 bases). The sample taken for sequencing was PBMCs or T cells enriched from blood (not recorded which). The CDR3 here is CASSRGSRNEQFF. DNA of the CDR3: TGTGCCAGTAGTCGAGGGAGTCGGAATGAGCAGTTCTTC.